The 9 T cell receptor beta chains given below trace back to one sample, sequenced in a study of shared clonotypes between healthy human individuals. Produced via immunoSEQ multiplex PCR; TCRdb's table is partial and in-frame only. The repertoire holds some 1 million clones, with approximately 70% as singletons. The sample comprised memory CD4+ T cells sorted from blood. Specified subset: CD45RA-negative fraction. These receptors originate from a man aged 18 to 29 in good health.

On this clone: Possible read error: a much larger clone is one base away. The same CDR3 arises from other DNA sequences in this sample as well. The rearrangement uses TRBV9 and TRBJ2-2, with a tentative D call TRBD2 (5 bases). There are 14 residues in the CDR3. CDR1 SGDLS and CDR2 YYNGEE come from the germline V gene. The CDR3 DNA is TGTGCCAGCAGTGGGCTAACGAACACCGGGGAGTTGTTTTTT. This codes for CASSGLTNTGELFF.

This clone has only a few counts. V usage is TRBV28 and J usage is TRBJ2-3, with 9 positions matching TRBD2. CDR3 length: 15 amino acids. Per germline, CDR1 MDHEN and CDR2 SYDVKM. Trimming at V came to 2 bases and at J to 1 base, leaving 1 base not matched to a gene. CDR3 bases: TGTGCCAGCAGTTTAGCTAGCGGGGGCACAGATACGCAGTATTTT. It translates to CASSLASGGTDTQYF.

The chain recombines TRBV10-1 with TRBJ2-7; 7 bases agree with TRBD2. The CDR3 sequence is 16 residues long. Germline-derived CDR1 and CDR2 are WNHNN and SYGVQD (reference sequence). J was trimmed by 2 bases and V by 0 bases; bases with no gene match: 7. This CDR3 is CASSESAGAYTYEQYF. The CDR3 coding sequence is TGCGCCAGCAGTGAGTCCGCGGGAGCGTATACCTACGAGCAGTACTTC.

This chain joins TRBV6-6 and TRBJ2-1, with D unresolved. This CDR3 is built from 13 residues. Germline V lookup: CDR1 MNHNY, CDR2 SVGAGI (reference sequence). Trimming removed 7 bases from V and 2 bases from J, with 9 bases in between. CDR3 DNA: TGTGCCAGCACTGATTACACCTACAATGAGCAGTTCTTC. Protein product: CASTDYTYNEQFF.

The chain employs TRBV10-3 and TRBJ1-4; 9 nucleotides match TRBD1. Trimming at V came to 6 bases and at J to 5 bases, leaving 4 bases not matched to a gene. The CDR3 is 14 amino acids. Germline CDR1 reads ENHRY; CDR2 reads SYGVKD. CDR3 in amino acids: CAIRPGQGNEKLFF. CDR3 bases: TGTGCCATCAGGCCGGGACAGGGAAATGAAAAACTGTTTTTT.

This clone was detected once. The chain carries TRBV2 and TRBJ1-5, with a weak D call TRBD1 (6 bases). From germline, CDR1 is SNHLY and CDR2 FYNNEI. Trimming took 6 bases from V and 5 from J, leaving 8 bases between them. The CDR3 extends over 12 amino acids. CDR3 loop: CASRDRYQPQHF. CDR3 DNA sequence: TGTGCCAGCAGGGACAGATATCAGCCCCAGCATTTT.

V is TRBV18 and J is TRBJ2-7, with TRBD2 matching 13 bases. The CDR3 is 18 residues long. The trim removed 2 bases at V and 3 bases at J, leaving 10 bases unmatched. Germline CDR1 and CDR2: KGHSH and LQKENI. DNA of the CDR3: TGTGCCAGCTCACCAGCCGGGACTAGCGGGACGGGGGACTACGAGCAGTACTTC. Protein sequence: CASSPAGTSGTGDYEQYF. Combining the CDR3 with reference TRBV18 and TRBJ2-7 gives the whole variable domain NAGVMQNPRHLVRRRGQEARLRCSPMKGHSHVYWYRQLPEEGLKFMVYLQKENIIDESGMPKERFSAEFPKEGPSILRIQQVVRGDSAAYFCASSPAGTSGTGDYEQYFGPGTRLTVT.

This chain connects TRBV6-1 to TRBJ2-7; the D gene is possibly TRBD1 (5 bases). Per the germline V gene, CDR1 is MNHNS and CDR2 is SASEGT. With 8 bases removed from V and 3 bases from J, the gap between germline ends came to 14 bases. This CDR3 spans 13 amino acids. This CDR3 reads CASARQRSYEQYF. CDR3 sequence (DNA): TGTGCCAGCGCCAGACAGAGAAGCTACGAGCAGTACTTC.

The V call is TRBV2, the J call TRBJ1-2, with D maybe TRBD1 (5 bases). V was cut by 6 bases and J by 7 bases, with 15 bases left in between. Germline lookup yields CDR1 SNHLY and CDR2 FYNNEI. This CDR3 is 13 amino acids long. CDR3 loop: CASRVQGFSGYTF. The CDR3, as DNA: TGTGCCAGCAGGGTTCAGGGATTCAGTGGCTACACCTTC.